The next 26 T cell receptor beta chains were all read from a single sample in a study of T cells in women clearing cervical HPV infection. Clones were sequenced by immunoSEQ multiplex PCR, and TCRdb holds only the in-frame ones, with some missing. Its clone listing holds fewer than 35,000 clones. The sequencing input was blood buffy coat. All receptors derive from a woman between 18 and 69 years old with a cervical HPV16 infection that either progressed to CIN3+ or cleared (not recorded which).

In the case of this clone: The read halts 3 residues ahead of the CDR3 end, with the missing end drawn from the germline J gene. This chain joins TRBV4-1 and TRBJ2-7; TRBD2 might be the D (5 bases). The germline V gene has CDR1 MGHRA and CDR2 YSYEKL. The CDR3 is 15 amino acids. The V end lost 0 bases, the J end lost 5 bases, and 14 bases lay between the germline ends. The sequenced CDR3 bases are TGCGCCAGCAGCCAAGATGAGGGTTTGATAGACGAG. This sequence encodes CASSQDEGLIDE. The full CDR3 reads CASSQDEGLIDEQYF.

To note about this clone: The read stops 3 residues short of the end of the CDR3; the missing end is completed from the germline J gene. The chain combines TRBV20-1 with TRBJ2-5; D is undetermined. CDR1 and CDR2 from the germline V gene are DFQATT and SNEGSKA (reference sequence). Trimming removed 7 bases from V and 4 bases from J, with 10 bases in between. This CDR3 comprises 11 residues. This CDR3 reads CSGGVPETQYF. CDR3 DNA (partial): TGCAGTGGCGGCGTCCCAGAGACC.

Turning to this clone: Sequence at one end of the junction differs from germline and may be a read error. The CDR3 end falls 3 residues outside the read, so it is completed with the germline J gene. The J gene is TRBJ2-3, the V gene TRBV7-9; weak D call: TRBD1 (6 bases). There are 15 residues in the CDR3. Germline CDR1 SEHNR, CDR2 FQNEAQ (reference sequence). The CDR3 region is CASTLVTGTTDTQYF. The sequenced part of the CDR3 DNA is TGTGCCAGCACCTTAGTGACAGGAACCACAGATACG.

Of note for this clone: The read ends 3 residues shy of where the CDR3 ends; the end is completed using the germline J gene. The V and J genes are TRBV5-6 and TRBJ1-6, with D unresolved. This CDR3 spans 15 amino acids. Germline loops: CDR1 SGHDT, CDR2 YYEEEE. V lost 1 base and J 4 bases, leaving 9 bases between the germline ends. The CDR3 region is CASSLRQAYNSPLHF. The sequenced CDR3 bases are TGTGCCAGCAGCTTGCGGCAGGCGTATAATTCACCC.

In the case of this clone: The sequence runs out 3 residues before the end of the CDR3; the remainder is reconstructed from the germline J gene. The V call is TRBV10-1, the J call TRBJ2-1, with 12 bases lining up with TRBD2. After removal of 6 bases from V and 9 bases from J, the junction contained 3 bases not matched to a gene. This CDR3 comprises 13 residues. Germline assignment: CDR1 WNHNN and CDR2 SYGVQD (reference sequence). CDR3: CASRTSGSFEQFF. The covered CDR3 bases are TGCGCCAGCAGGACTAGCGGGAGTTTTGAG.

The CDR3 bases that were read are TGTGCCAGCAGCTCTTCGACAGTAGACACTGAA. Protein: CASSSSTVDTE. In full, the CDR3 reads CASSSSTVDTEAFF. The chain is built from TRBV7-2 and TRBJ1-1; TRBD1 might be the D (5 bases). With the read ending 3 residues before the CDR3 end, the germline J gene is used to fill in that end. The CDR3 consists of 14 residues. The V and J ends lost 4 bases and 3 bases respectively, with 12 bases between them. Germline assignment: CDR1 SGHTA and CDR2 FQGNSA.

About this clone: Coverage ceases 3 residues before the CDR3 finishes, and the germline J gene fills in the end. This chain connects TRBV30 to TRBJ1-5; possibly TRBD1 for D (6 bases). CDR3 length: 15 residues. In germline, CDR1 is GTSNPN, CDR2 SVGIG (reference sequence). Trimming removed 0 bases from V and 6 bases from J, with 15 bases in between. The CDR3 loop reads CAWSVGLRGSQPQHF. The covered CDR3 bases are TGTGCCTGGAGTGTTGGACTCAGGGGATCTCAGCCC.

This clone is labeled medium-sized based on frequency. The read terminates 3 residues before the CDR3 end, so the remaining end is supplied by the germline J gene. The gene calls are TRBV4-2 and TRBJ2-6, with TRBD2 matching 14 bases. Germline CDR1 is LGHNA and CDR2 is YNFKEQ. The CDR3 sequence is 20 residues long. Trimming took 4 bases from V and 2 from J; bases not matched to a gene: 10. CDR3 sequence reads: CASSRGGTSGRSPGANVLTF. The CDR3 DNA, read in part, is TGTGCCAGCAGCCGTGGCGGGACTAGCGGGAGATCCCCTGGGGCCAACGTC.

Comments on this clone: The CDR3 end is not reached by the read, which stops 3 residues before it; the germline J gene fills it in. The rearrangement links TRBV6-1 to TRBJ2-7; possible D gene TRBD1, 6 bases. CDR3 length equals 14 residues. Germline CDR1 reads MNHNS; CDR2 reads SASEGT. The V end lost 1 base, the J end lost 5 bases, and 12 bases lay between the germline ends. The DNA read from the CDR3 is TGTGCCAGCAGTGAAGGCAACAGGGAACACGAG. Protein: CASSEGNREHE. The full CDR3 protein reads CASSEGNREHEQYF.

In regard to this clone: Read coverage stops 3 residues before the CDR3 terminus; the germline J gene supplies the remainder. This chain connects TRBV18 to TRBJ1-1; no clear D. The V and J ends lost 0 bases and 0 bases respectively, with 5 bases between them. This CDR3 has 14 amino acids. Germline V gene data show CDR1 as KGHSH and CDR2 as LQKENI. Incomplete CDR3 DNA: TGTGCCAGCTCACCACCGAGGGTGAACACTGAA. This gives the protein CASSPPRVNTE. The entire CDR3 protein is CASSPPRVNTEAFF.

Worth noting for this clone: The read halts 3 residues ahead of the CDR3 end, with the missing end drawn from the germline J gene. The genes are TRBV7-2 and TRBJ2-7; 7 bases line up with TRBD2. V shed 5 bases, J shed 3 bases, and the junction held 10 bases outside the gene matches. This CDR3 spans 15 amino acids. Germline CDR1 and CDR2: SGHTA and FQGNSA. Partial CDR3 DNA: TGTGCCAGCAGCCCCGGGGGAGCGGGGCGCTACGAG. Its translation: CASSPGGAGRYE. The full CDR3 reads CASSPGGAGRYEQYF.

Comments on this clone: The CDR3 end falls 3 residues outside the read, so it is completed with the germline J gene. J is TRBJ1-3 and V is TRBV4-1; no firm D call. The V gene's germline CDR1 is MGHRA and CDR2 YSYEKL. The CDR3 loop spans 17 amino acids. V was cut by 3 bases and J by 4 bases, with 19 bases left in between. Partial CDR3 DNA: TGCGCCAGCAGCCACATACCCAATCAGGCGACGGGAAACACC. This encodes CASSHIPNQATGNT. The full CDR3 sequence reads CASSHIPNQATGNTIYF.

Points on this clone: The read finishes 3 residues shy of the CDR3 end, and the germline J gene is used to complete it. The chain joins TRBV7-2 to TRBJ2-6; D remains ambiguous. V was trimmed by 0 bases and J by 4 bases, leaving 10 bases between them. Germline V lookup: CDR1 SGHTA, CDR2 FQGNSA. The CDR3 contains 16 residues. The CDR3 reads CASSLAAGGGANVLTF. The CDR3 bases that were read are TGTGCCAGCAGCTTAGCGGCAGGTGGCGGGGCCAACGTC. The complete variable domain, with remaining parts taken from reference TRBV7-2 and TRBJ2-6, reads GAGVSQSPSNKVTEKGKDVELRCDPISGHTALYWYRQSLGQGLEFLIYFQGNSAPDKSGLPSDRFSAERTGGSVSTLTIQRTQQEDSAVYLCASSLAAGGGANVLTFGAGSRLTVL.

Regarding this clone: The observed sequence ends 3 residues before the CDR3 terminus, with the missing tail filled in from the germline J gene. The chain employs TRBV7-2 and TRBJ2-5; 7 bases are a match to TRBD1. The CDR3 covers 13 residues. The V gene's germline CDR1 is SGHTA and CDR2 FQGNSA. V lost 7 bases and J lost 2; bases outside the gene matches: 4. CDR3 DNA, as far as it was read: TGTGCCAGCAACCGGGACAGACAAGAGACC. Protein: CASNRDRQET. The whole CDR3 sequence is CASNRDRQETQYF.

In the case of this clone: Germline is not matched at one junction end, which may reflect a read error. The read falls 3 residues short of the CDR3 end, and the missing part is taken from the germline J gene. The chain recombines TRBV4-2 with TRBJ1-2; 8 bases agree with TRBD1. This CDR3 is 15 amino acids long. The germline gives CDR1 LGHNA, CDR2 YNFKEQ. The DNA read from the CDR3 is TGCGCCAGCAGCCAAGTGGGCAGGGGGCGAACTGGC. Translation: CASSQVGRGRTG. The whole CDR3 is CASSQVGRGRTGYTF.

About this clone itself: The read comes to an end 3 residues before the CDR3 does, leaving the germline J gene to fill in the end. The chain uses TRBV7-2 and TRBJ2-1, with TRBD1 matching 9 bases. Trimming took 4 bases from V and 5 from J; bases not matched to a gene: 3. Germline lookup yields CDR1 SGHTA and CDR2 FQGNSA. This CDR3 contains 14 residues. CDR3 DNA, as far as it was read: TGTGCCAGCAGCTCCGGGACAGGGCACAATGAG. Its protein product is CASSSGTGHNE. The full CDR3 sequence reads CASSSGTGHNEQFF.

About this clone: With the read ending 3 residues before the CDR3 end, the germline J gene is used to fill in that end. This chain connects TRBV20-1 to TRBJ2-3; D is undetermined. Per the germline V gene, CDR1 is DFQATT and CDR2 is SNEGSKA (reference sequence). The CDR3 spans 14 residues. Trimming removed 1 base from V and 2 bases from J, with 10 bases in between. The CDR3 reads CSARGSRATDTQYF. The covered CDR3 bases are TGCAGTGCTAGAGGATCTAGAGCCACAGATACG.

To note about this clone: The read terminates 3 residues ahead of where the CDR3 ends, so the germline J gene completes it. V and J are TRBV2 and TRBJ2-1, with 7 bases matching TRBD2. Looked up from germline, CDR1 is SNHLY and CDR2 is FYNNEI. This CDR3 has 16 residues. Unmatched junction bases numbered 16, after V lost 5 bases and J lost 9 bases. CDR3 sequence: CASSFRGLDLSSEQFF. Incomplete CDR3 DNA: TGTGCCAGCAGTTTTAGAGGACTAGATCTAAGCTCTGAG.

With regard to this clone: The missing CDR3 end, 3 residues past where the read stops, is filled in from the germline J gene. This chain links TRBV7-3 with TRBJ2-1; 7 nucleotides align to TRBD1. The CDR3 is 15 residues long. The junction had 4 bases not matched to a gene; V was cut back by 5 bases and J by 0 bases. CDR1 SGHTA and CDR2 FQGTGA come from the germline V gene. The chain's CDR3 is CASSPWDSSYNEQFF. The sequenced CDR3 bases are TGTGCCAGCAGCCCATGGGACAGCTCCTACAATGAG.

Of note for this clone: The missing CDR3 end, 3 residues past where the read stops, is filled in from the germline J gene. The J gene is TRBJ2-5, the V gene TRBV18, with 7 bases identical to TRBD2. With V trimmed by 0 bases and J by 1 base, 17 bases remained unmatched. CDR3 length equals 20 residues. Per the germline V gene, CDR1 is KGHSH and CDR2 is LQKENI. Incomplete CDR3 DNA: TGTGCCAGCTCACCACCCGGGCGTACCCATCGAGCGGGGATCCAAGAGACC. Encoded protein: CASSPPGRTHRAGIQET. The whole CDR3 sequence is CASSPPGRTHRAGIQETQYF.

Comment on this clone: The read ends 3 residues early relative to the CDR3; the germline J gene fills the gap. The chain joins TRBV24-1 to TRBJ2-1; no reliable D call. The germline V and J ends were trimmed by 4 bases and 5 bases, with 17 bases remaining between them. This CDR3 has 16 amino acids. Germline V CDR1 and CDR2: KGHDR, SFDVKD. CDR3 sequence reads: CATSENPSLTDNEQFF. The CDR3 DNA, read in part, is TGTGCCACCAGTGAAAATCCTAGTTTAACCGACAATGAG.

Comment on this clone: The read finishes 3 residues shy of the CDR3 end, and the germline J gene is used to complete it. The rearrangement joins TRBV7-9 to TRBJ1-5; 12 bases are a match to TRBD1. Germline CDR1 and CDR2: SEHNR and FQNEAQ (reference sequence). The V gene end was trimmed by 4 bases and the J gene end by 7 bases; junction bases not matched to a gene: 2. The CDR3 contains 14 residues. The sequenced part of the CDR3 DNA is TGTGCCAGCAGCTCCGGGACAGGGGGCCAGCCC. It translates to CASSSGTGGQP. The CDR3, in full, reads CASSSGTGGQPQHF. The full variable domain, with the rest looked up from reference TRBV7-9 and TRBJ1-5, is DTGVSQNPRHKITKRGQNVTFRCDPISEHNRLYWYRQTLGQGPEFLTYFQNEAQLEKSRLLSDRFSAERPKGSFSTLEIQRTEQGDSAMYLCASSSGTGGQPQHFGDGTRLSIL.

Concerning this clone itself: The CDR3 end lies 3 residues beyond the end of the read and is filled in from the germline J gene. The chain links TRBV20-1 to TRBJ2-1; possible D gene TRBD2, 6 bases. V shed 1 base and J shed 6 bases, with 13 bases lying between them. The CDR3 consists of 14 residues. Germline CDR1 reads DFQATT; CDR2 reads SNEGSKA (reference sequence). The CDR3 loop reads CSARAHLRGNEQFF. Partial CDR3 DNA: TGCAGTGCTAGAGCTCACTTGCGGGGCAATGAG.

With regard to this clone: The read terminates 3 residues ahead of where the CDR3 ends, so the germline J gene completes it. The rearrangement uses TRBV6-2 or TRBV6-3 and TRBJ2-7; weak D call: TRBD2 (5 bases). Germline V gene lookup returns CDR1 MNHEY and CDR2 SVGEGT. The germline V and J ends were trimmed by 0 bases and 6 bases, with 12 bases remaining between them. This CDR3 comprises 14 residues. The CDR3 sequence: CASSYSKVAGEQYF. The part of the CDR3 DNA that was read is TGTGCCAGCAGTTACTCGAAGGTTGCGGGCGAG.

Notes on this clone: The observed sequence ends 3 residues before the CDR3 terminus, with the missing tail filled in from the germline J gene. The J gene is TRBJ2-1, the V gene TRBV6-2 or TRBV6-3; 7 bases align to TRBD2. The CDR3 loop spans 15 amino acids. Germline lookup yields CDR1 MNHEY and CDR2 SVGEGT. The junction had 8 bases not matched to a gene; V was cut back by 2 bases and J by 7 bases. The covered CDR3 bases are TGTGCCAGCAGTTACCCGGGGGAGGGAGAGAATGAG. Translation: CASSYPGEGENE. The full CDR3 protein is CASSYPGEGENEQFF.

As concerns this clone: The CDR3 goes on 3 residues after the read ends, and that part is filled in from the germline J gene. J is TRBJ2-3 and V is TRBV19; D is perhaps TRBD2 (7 bases). Germline assignment: CDR1 LNHDA and CDR2 SQIVND (reference sequence). CDR3 size: 13 residues. V lost 11 bases, J lost 1 base, and 13 bases lay in between. The covered CDR3 bases are TGTGCCTCTGGGGGGGGCCGCACAGATACG. This translates into CASGGGRTDT. Given in full, the CDR3 is CASGGGRTDTQYF. Together with reference TRBV19 and TRBJ2-3, the CDR3 gives the full variable domain: DGGITQSPKYLFRKEGQNVTLSCEQNLNHDAMYWYRQDPGQGLRLIYYSQIVNDFQKGDIAEGYSVSREKKESFPLTVTSAQKNPTAFYLCASGGGRTDTQYFGPGTRLTVL.